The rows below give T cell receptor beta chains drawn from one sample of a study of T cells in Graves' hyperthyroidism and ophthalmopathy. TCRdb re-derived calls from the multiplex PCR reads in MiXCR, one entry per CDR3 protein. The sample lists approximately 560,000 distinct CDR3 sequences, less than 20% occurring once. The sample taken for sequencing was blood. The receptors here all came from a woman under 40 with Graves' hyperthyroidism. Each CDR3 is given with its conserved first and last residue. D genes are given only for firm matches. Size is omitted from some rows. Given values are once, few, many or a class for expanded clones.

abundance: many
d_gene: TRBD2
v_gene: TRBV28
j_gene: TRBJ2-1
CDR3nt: TGTGCCACCAGCGGGAGCCCCTACAATGAGCAGTTCTTC
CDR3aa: CATSGSPYNEQFF

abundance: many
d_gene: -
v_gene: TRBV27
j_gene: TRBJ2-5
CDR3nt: TGTGCCAGCAGTTTATTGGATCAAGAGACCCAGTACTTC
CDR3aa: CASSLLDQETQYF

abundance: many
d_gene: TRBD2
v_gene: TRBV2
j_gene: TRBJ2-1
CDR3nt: TGTGCCAGCAACTTGGGACTAGCTTACAATGAGCAGTTCTTC
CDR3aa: CASNLGLAYNEQFF

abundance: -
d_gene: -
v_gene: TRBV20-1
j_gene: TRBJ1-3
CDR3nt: TGCAGTGCTAGAGTAGAGGGGCAGGGTGGAAACACCATATATTTT
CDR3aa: CSARVEGQGGNTIYF

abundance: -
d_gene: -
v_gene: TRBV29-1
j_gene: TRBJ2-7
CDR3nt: TGCAGCGCGGGCGAACGGGTCGAGCAGTACTTC
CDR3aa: CSAGERVEQYF

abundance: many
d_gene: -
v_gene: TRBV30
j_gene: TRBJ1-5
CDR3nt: TGTGCCTGGACCTCGGGGCCCGATCAGCCCCAGCATTTT
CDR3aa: CAWTSGPDQPQHF

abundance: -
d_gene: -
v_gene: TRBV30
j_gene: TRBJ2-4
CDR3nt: TGTGCCTGGAGTCCACCGAAAAGGAGGGATGAGACCAAAAACATTCAGTACTTC
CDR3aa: CAWSPPKRRDETKNIQYF

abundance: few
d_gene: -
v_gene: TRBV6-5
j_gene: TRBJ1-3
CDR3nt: TGTGCCAGCAGTTACACTTTCGGGGATGGGGGCTCTGGAAACACCATATATTTT
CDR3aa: CASSYTFGDGGSGNTIYF

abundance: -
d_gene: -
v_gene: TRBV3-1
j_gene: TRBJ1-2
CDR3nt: TGTGCCAGCAGCCGGGGCTACACCTTC
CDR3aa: CASSRGYTF

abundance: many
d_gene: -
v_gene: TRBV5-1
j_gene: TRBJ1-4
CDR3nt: TGCGCCAGCAGCTTAGCAGGAACTAATGAAAAACTGTTTTTT
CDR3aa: CASSLAGTNEKLFF

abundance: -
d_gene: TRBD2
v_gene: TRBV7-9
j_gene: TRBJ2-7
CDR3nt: TGTGCCAGCAGCCCATCCACTAGCGGGAGATTTTACGAGCAGTACTTC
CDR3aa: CASSPSTSGRFYEQYF

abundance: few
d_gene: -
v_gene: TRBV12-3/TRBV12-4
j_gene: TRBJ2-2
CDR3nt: TGTGCCACCACTACCGCCCGGGACAACACCGGGGAGCTGTTTTTT
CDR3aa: CATTTARDNTGELFF

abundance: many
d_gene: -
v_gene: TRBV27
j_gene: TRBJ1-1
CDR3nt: TGTGCCAGCAGTTCCACAGGGTGGGAAGCTTTCTTT
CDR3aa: CASSSTGWEAFF

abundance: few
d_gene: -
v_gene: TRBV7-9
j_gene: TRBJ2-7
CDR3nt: TGTGCCAGCAGCTTACCAGAGGTCTACGAGCAGTACTTC
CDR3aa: CASSLPEVYEQYF

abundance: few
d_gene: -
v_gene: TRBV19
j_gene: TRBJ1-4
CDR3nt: TGTGCCAGTAGTCCGTCGACTAGGAATGAAAAACTGTTTTTT
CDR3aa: CASSPSTRNEKLFF

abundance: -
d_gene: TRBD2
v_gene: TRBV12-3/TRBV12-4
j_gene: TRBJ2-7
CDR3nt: TGTGCCAGCAGTTTACTAGCGGGACATCGGGAGCAGTACTTC
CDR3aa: CASSLLAGHREQYF

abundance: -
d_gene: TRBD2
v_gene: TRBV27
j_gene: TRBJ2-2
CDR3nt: TGTGCCAGCAGTGTGGGACTAGCGGGACTCACCGAGGAGCTGTTTTTT
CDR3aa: CASSVGLAGLTEELFF

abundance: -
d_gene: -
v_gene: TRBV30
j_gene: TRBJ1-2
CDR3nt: TGTGCCTGGAGTTCCCCCACGGACCACTATGGCTACACCTTC
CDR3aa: CAWSSPTDHYGYTF

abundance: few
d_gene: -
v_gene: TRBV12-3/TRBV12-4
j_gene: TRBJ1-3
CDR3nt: TGTGCCAGCAGAGGAGCCACGGCCGGGACAATCCTCAGGAACACCATATATTTT
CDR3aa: CASRGATAGTILRNTIYF

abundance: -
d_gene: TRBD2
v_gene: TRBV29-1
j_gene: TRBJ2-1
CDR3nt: TGCAGCGTTTCAGCGGGAGGGGCCTACAATGAGCAGTTCTTC
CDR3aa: CSVSAGGAYNEQFF

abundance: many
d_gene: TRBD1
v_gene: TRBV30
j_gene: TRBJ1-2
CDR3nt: TGTGCCTGGAGGAGGACAGGGGTCGACTATGGCTACACCTTC
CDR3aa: CAWRRTGVDYGYTF

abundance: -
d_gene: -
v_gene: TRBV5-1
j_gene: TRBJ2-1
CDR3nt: TGTGCCAGCAGCTCCGGACTCCAGCCCAATGAGCAGTTCTTC
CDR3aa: CASSSGLQPNEQFF

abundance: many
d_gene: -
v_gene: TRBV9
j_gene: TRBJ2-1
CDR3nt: TGTGCCAGCAGCGTAGCTCCGGGGGTGTACAATGAGCAGTTCTTC
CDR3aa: CASSVAPGVYNEQFF

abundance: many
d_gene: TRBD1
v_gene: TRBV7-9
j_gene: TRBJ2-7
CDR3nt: TGTGCCAGCAGCTTAAGACAGGGGGCAATGGACGAGCAGTACTTC
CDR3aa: CASSLRQGAMDEQYF

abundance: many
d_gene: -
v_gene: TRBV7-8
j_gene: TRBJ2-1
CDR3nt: TGTGCCAGCAGCTTACAGGACAATGAGCAGTTCTTC
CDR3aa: CASSLQDNEQFF

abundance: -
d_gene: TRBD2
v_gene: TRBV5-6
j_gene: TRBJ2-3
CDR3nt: TGTGCCAGCAGCAACCTAGCGGGAGGGACGCAGTATTTT
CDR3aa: CASSNLAGGTQYF

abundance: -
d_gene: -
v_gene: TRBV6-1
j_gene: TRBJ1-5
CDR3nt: TGTGCCAGCAGTGAAGTGGGCCAGAGCAATCAGCCCCAGCATTTT
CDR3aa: CASSEVGQSNQPQHF

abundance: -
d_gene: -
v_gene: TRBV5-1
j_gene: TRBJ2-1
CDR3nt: TGCGCCAGCAGCGGGGCAAGCGGAAACAATGAGCAGTTCTTC
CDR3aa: CASSGASGNNEQFF

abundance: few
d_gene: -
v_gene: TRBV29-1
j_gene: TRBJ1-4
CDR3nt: TGCAGCGTTGAAGAACAGGGAGGGGAAAAACTGTTTTTT
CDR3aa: CSVEEQGGEKLFF

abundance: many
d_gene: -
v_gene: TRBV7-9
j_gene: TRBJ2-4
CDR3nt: TGTGCCAGCAGCTCGACCCCGGACATTCAGTACTTC
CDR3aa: CASSSTPDIQYF

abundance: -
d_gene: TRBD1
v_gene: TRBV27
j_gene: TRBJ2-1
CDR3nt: TGTGCCAGCAGTCCGCCGGGACAGGGGGCCTCCGGTGAGCAGTTCTTC
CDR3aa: CASSPPGQGASGEQFF

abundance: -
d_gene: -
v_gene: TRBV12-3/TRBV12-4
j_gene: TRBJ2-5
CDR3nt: TGTGCCAGCAGTTTCGGTGGTTGGGGAAACCAAGAGACCCAGTACTTC
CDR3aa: CASSFGGWGNQETQYF

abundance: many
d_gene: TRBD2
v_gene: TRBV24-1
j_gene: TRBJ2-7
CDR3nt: TGTGCCACCAGTGGGCTGGAGACTAGCGGGAGCTACGAGCAGTACTTC
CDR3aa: CATSGLETSGSYEQYF

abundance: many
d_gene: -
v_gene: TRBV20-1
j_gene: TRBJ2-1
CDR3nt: TGCAGTGGTGCGCCCATGGGAAAACTACCGAATGAGCAGTTCTTC
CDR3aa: CSGAPMGKLPNEQFF

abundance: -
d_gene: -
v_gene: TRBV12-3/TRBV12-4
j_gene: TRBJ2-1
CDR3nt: TGTGCCAGCAGCTTAGTGAAGGGCTACAATGAGCAGTTCTTC
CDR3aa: CASSLVKGYNEQFF

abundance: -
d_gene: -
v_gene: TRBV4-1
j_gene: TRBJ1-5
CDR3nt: TGCGCCAGCAGCCAAGGTCGGGGTGAACCCCAGCATTTT
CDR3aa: CASSQGRGEPQHF

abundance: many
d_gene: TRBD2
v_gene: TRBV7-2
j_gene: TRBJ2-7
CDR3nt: TGTGCCAGCAGCTTACTAGCGGGAGATTCCTACGAGCAGTACTTC
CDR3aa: CASSLLAGDSYEQYF

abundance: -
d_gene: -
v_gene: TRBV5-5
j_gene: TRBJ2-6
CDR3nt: TGTGCCAGCAACCTACAGGTGGTCCCTTTCTCTGGGGCCAACGTCCTGACTTTC
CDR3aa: CASNLQVVPFSGANVLTF

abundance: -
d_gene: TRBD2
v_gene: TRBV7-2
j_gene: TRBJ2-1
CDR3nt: TGTGCCAGCAGCGAAGGACTAGCGGGAGACCATGAGCAGTTCTTC
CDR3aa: CASSEGLAGDHEQFF

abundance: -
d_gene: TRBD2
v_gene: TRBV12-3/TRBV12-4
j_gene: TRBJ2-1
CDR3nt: TGTGCCAGCAGTTTAGCACCGGGACTAGACGACCACCAGTTCTTC
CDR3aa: CASSLAPGLDDHQFF

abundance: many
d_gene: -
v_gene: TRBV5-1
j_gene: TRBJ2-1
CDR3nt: TGTGCCAGCAGCTTGGTCGGGAGTTCCTACAATGAGCAGTTCTTC
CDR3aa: CASSLVGSSYNEQFF

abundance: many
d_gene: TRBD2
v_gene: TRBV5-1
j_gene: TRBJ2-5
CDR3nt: TGCGCCAGCAGCCGTGGGACTAGCGGGACCCCGGCCCAGTACTTC
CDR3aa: CASSRGTSGTPAQYF

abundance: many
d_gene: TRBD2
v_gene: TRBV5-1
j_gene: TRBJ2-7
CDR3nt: TGCGCCAGCAGCTTGGAAGCTAGCGGGAGCTACGAGCAGTACTTC
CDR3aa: CASSLEASGSYEQYF

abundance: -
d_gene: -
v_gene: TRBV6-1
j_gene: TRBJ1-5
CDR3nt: TGTGCCAGCGGTAATCAGCCCCAGCATTTT
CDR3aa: CASGNQPQHF

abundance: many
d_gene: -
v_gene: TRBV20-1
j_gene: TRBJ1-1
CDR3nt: TGCAGTGCTAGAAGACAGTTGAACACTGAAGCTTTCTTT
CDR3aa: CSARRQLNTEAFF

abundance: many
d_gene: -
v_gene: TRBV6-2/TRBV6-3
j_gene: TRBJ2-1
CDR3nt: TGTGCCAGCAGTTACGAGGGACGGGCCTATGAGCAGTTCTTC
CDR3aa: CASSYEGRAYEQFF

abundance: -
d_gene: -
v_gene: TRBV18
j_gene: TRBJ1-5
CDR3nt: TGTGCCAGCTCACCAGGCGGGGCAGCTCATAGCAATCAGCCCCAGCATTTT
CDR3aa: CASSPGGAAHSNQPQHF

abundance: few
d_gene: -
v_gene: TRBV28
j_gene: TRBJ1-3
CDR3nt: TGTGCCAGCATAAAATGGAACTCTGGAAACACCATATATTTT
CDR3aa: CASIKWNSGNTIYF

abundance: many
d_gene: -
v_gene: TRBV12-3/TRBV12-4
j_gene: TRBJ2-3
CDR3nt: TGTGCCAGCAGCATCTGGGAGGCGGCTCGCCCGCAGTATTTT
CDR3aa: CASSIWEAARPQYF

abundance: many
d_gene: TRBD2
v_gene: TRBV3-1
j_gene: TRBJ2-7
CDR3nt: TGTGCCAGCAGCCAAGGGACTAGCGGTCGTGAGCAGTACTTC
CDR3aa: CASSQGTSGREQYF

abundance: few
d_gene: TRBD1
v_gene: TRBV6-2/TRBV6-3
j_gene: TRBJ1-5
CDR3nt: TGTGCCACCCACCAGGACAGGAGCAATCAGCCCCAGCATTTT
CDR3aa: CATHQDRSNQPQHF

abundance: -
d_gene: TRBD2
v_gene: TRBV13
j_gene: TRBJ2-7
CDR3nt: TGTGCCAGCAGATCACTAGCGGACTACGAGCAGTACTTC
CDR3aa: CASRSLADYEQYF

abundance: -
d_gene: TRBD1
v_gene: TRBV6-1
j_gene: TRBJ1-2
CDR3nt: TGTGCCAGCAGAGGGACAGCCGGCTACACCTTC
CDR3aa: CASRGTAGYTF

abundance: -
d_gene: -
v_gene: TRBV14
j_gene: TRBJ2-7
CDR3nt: TGTGCCAGCAGCCAAGATATCCAAGGAGCGCGAGAGTTTTACGAGCAGTACTTC
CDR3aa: CASSQDIQGAREFYEQYF

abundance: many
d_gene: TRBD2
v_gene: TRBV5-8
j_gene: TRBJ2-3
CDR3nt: TGTGCCAGCAGCTTGTTGCGGGAGGAGGGCACAGATACGCAGTATTTT
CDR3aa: CASSLLREEGTDTQYF

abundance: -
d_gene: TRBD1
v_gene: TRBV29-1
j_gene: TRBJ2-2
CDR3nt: TGCAGCGTCGGGGACAGGGGGCGCGGTACCGGGGAGCTGTTTTTT
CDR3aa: CSVGDRGRGTGELFF

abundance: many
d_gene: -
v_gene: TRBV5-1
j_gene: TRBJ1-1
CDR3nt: TGTGCCAGCAGCCTTGGGGGTGGCACTGAAGCTTTCTTT
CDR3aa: CASSLGGGTEAFF

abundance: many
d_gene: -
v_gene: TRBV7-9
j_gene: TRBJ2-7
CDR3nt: TGTGCCAGCAGCCCACGGGGCAGAGCCTACGAGCAGTACTTC
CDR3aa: CASSPRGRAYEQYF

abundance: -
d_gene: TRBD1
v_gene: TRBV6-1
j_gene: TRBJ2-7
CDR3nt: TGTGCCAGCAGGGCCGGGACAGGGTCCTCCTGGGAGCAGTACTTC
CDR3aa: CASRAGTGSSWEQYF